The clone carrying this TCR beta chain was recorded once. This sample was included in a study of blood T cell repertoires in COVID-19. Overall study context: Researchers got acute and convalescent COVID-19 samples from the United States, Italy and Spain. From T cells, B-cell-depleted T cells, or PBMCs came the material, which was cDNA or gDNA.

Unmatched junction bases numbered 7, after V lost 5 bases and J lost 10 bases. This CDR3 spans 14 amino acids. Germline CDR1 MNHEY, CDR2 SVGAGI. Clones were read by immunoSEQ multiplex PCR, and TCRdb kept only the in-frame ones, dropping some. The sample records around 120,000 clones, approximately 80% being singletons. This rearrangement joins TRBV6-5 to TRBJ1-6; the match to TRBD1 covers 8 bases. The TCR was taken from a man between 65 and 85 years old with active or convalescent COVID-19. Specimen: peripheral blood. The CDR3 sequence is CASSRDRGGSPLHF. For the CDR3, the DNA is TGTGCCAGCAGTAGAGACAGGGGAGGGTCACCCCTCCACTTT.